Listed here are 20 T cell receptor beta chains from one sample, sequenced in a study of T-cell memory formation after mild COVID-19. TCRdb passed the 5' RACE reads through MiXCR, listing each CDR3 protein once. The sample lists 300,000 to 400,000 distinct CDR3 sequences, 20% to 25% occurring once. The sequencing sample was made of PBMCs or a T cell subset sorted from them (not recorded which). Receptors originate from an adult woman who had mild COVID-19 (a few samples of this study predate the infection). Cell type and time point are not known.

The chain carries TRBV5-5 and TRBJ1-2; D ambiguous. This CDR3 contains 13 residues. The V and J ends lost 3 bases and 4 bases respectively, with 10 bases between them. In germline, CDR1 is SGHKS, CDR2 YYEKEE (reference sequence). The CDR3 nucleotides read TGTGCCAGCAGCTCCAACACCGGCTATGGCTACACCTTC. Translated, it gives CASSSNTGYGYTF.

This rearrangement joins TRBV9 to TRBJ1-5, with D uncertain. With 4 bases removed from V and 4 bases from J, the gap between germline ends came to 12 bases. CDR1 and CDR2 from the germline V gene are SGDLS and YYNGEE. This CDR3 is built from 14 residues. The CDR3 spells CASSPAAENQPQHF. In DNA, the CDR3 is TGTGCCAGCAGCCCGGCCGCGGAAAATCAGCCCCAGCATTTT. Full variable domain (missing parts from reference TRBV9 and TRBJ1-5): DSGVTQTPKHLITATGQRVTLRCSPRSGDLSVYWYQQSLDQGLQFLIQYYNGEERAKGNILERFSAQQFPDLHSELNLSSLELGDSALYFCASSPAAENQPQHFGDGTRLSIL.

The chain couples TRBV7-9 to TRBJ1-2, with unresolved D. This CDR3 comprises 14 residues. The germline V gene encodes CDR1 SEHNR and CDR2 FQNEAQ (reference sequence). V was trimmed by 2 bases and J by 5 bases, leaving 12 bases between them. The CDR3: CASSLTGLRYGYTF. CDR3 DNA: TGTGCCAGCAGCTTAACTGGACTGAGATATGGCTACACCTTC.

The chain couples TRBV6-1 to TRBJ1-5; tentatively, D is TRBD1 (6 bases). The ends were cut back, 4 bases at V and 3 bases at J, with 10 bases in the middle. The CDR3 loop spans 14 amino acids. Germline V CDR1 and CDR2: MNHNS, SASEGT. In DNA, the CDR3 is TGTGCCAGCAGTGCAACAGGGAACAATCAGCCCCAGCATTTT. It specifies CASSATGNNQPQHF.

This clonotype was detected only a few times. This rearrangement joins TRBV7-8 to TRBJ2-3; D not resolved. This CDR3 region has 16 residues. The V end lost 5 bases, the J end lost 0 bases, and 15 bases lay between the germline ends. CDR1 SGHVS and CDR2 FQNEAQ come from the germline V gene. CDR3 residues: CASSGRGGTSTDTQYF. CDR3 coding DNA: TGTGCCAGCAGCGGCCGCGGCGGAACTAGCACAGATACGCAGTATTTT.

This clonotype was counted only a few times. The J gene is TRBJ1-2, the V gene TRBV20-1; D is unresolved. Germline CDR1 reads DFQATT; CDR2 reads SNEGSKA (reference sequence). V lost 1 base and J 7 bases, leaving 13 bases between the germline ends. There are 13 residues in the CDR3. The CDR3 loop reads CSARVGSSSGYTF. Written as DNA, the CDR3 is TGCAGTGCTAGAGTAGGCAGCAGCAGTGGCTACACCTTC.

This clonotype was counted between two and nine times. The gene calls are TRBV7-9 and TRBJ1-1; tentatively, D is TRBD1 (5 bases). With 5 bases removed from V and 3 bases from J, the gap between germline ends came to 22 bases. This CDR3 has 17 residues. CDR1 and CDR2 (germline): SEHNR, FQNEAQ (reference sequence). The CDR3 region is CASSPPGTPKGHTEAFF. CDR3 nucleotide sequence: TGTGCCAGCAGCCCCCCTGGGACTCCTAAGGGACACACTGAAGCTTTCTTT.

The chain combines TRBV7-2 with TRBJ2-5; D is ambiguous. Trimming removed 1 base at V and 9 bases at J, with 9 bases between. Germline-derived CDR1 and CDR2 are SGHTA and FQGNSA. This CDR3 spans 12 amino acids. The DNA for the CDR3 is TGTGCCAGCAGCTTAGTTTCGGGTTCCCAGTACTTC. Encoded protein: CASSLVSGSQYF.

The chain combines TRBV20-1 with TRBJ2-7; D may be TRBD2 (5 bases). This CDR3 is 13 amino acids long. Germline loops: CDR1 DFQATT, CDR2 SNEGSKA (reference sequence). Between the trimmed V and J ends, which lost 2 bases and 4 bases, there was a span of 12 bases. The DNA for the CDR3 is TGCAGTGCTAGACCGAGGGAGCTATACGAGCAGTACTTC. Its translation: CSARPRELYEQYF.

V and J are TRBV9 and TRBJ2-3; either TRBD1 or TRBD2 may supply D (5 bases each). Germline CDR1 and CDR2: SGDLS and YYNGEE. V gave up 0 bases and J gave up 3 bases, with 11 bases separating them. The CDR3 loop spans 15 amino acids. The CDR3 sequence is CASSVGWGMTDTQYF. The CDR3 DNA reads TGTGCCAGCAGCGTAGGATGGGGGATGACAGATACGCAGTATTTT.

This clonotype has only a few counts. The chain is built from TRBV25-1 and TRBJ1-1; a weak D match, TRBD1 (6 bases). This CDR3 comprises 14 residues. Germline CDR1 is MGHDK and CDR2 is SYGVNS. V was pared by 3 bases and J by 4 bases, with 12 bases between. Written as DNA, the CDR3 is TGTGCCAGCAGTGACCTTGAGGGGGGCACTGAAGCTTTCTTT. This codes for CASSDLEGGTEAFF. Based on the CDR3 plus reference TRBV25-1 and TRBJ1-1, the full variable domain is EADIYQTPRYLVIGTGKKITLECSQTMGHDKMYWYQQDPGMELHLIHYSYGVNSTEKGDLSSESTVSRIRTEHFPLTLESARPSHTSQYLCASSDLEGGTEAFFGQGTRLTVV.

The chain employs TRBV4-1 and TRBJ2-3; 13 bases match TRBD2. The CDR3 consists of 19 residues. Trimming at V came to 3 bases and at J to 3 bases, leaving 12 bases not matched to a gene. The V gene's germline CDR1 is MGHRA and CDR2 YSYEKL. The chain's CDR3 is CASSQARLAGGGGTDTQYF. The CDR3 bases are TGCGCCAGCAGCCAGGCTAGACTAGCGGGGGGCGGAGGGACAGATACGCAGTATTTT.

Here the CDR3 DNA reads TGTGCCAGCAGCTTAGGGTGGGGGGGCCACACAGATACGCAGTATTTT. This gives the protein CASSLGWGGHTDTQYF. This chain connects TRBV11-3 to TRBJ2-3; TRBD2 might be the D (7 bases). Germline values: CDR1 SGHNT, CDR2 YENEEA. The CDR3 contains 16 residues. Trimming pared 1 base from V and 2 bases from J, leaving 13 bases between.

In this sample, this clonotype turned up a few times. The V gene is TRBV3-1, the J gene TRBJ2-7, with 7 bases fitting TRBD1. Germline trimming cut 4 bases from V and 3 bases from J; bases unmatched to any gene: 9. The CDR3 length is 15 residues. Germline assignment: CDR1 LGHDT and CDR2 YNNKEL (reference sequence). DNA for the CDR3: TGTGCCAGCAGCCCGTCCCGGGACAGCTTCTACGAGCAGTACTTC. As protein: CASSPSRDSFYEQYF.

This clonotype was observed a handful of times. The chain recombines TRBV10-3 with TRBJ1-6; 11 bases agree with TRBD1. The CDR3 runs to 16 residues. The V segment lost 5 bases and the J segment 5 bases; nucleotides outside the gene matches: 5. Per the germline V gene, CDR1 is ENHRY and CDR2 is SYGVKD. The CDR3 protein is CAISIGTGGNNSPLHF. The CDR3 DNA reads as TGTGCCATCAGTATTGGGACAGGGGGTAATAATTCACCCCTCCACTTT.

This clonotype was found a few times. V usage is TRBV12-3 or TRBV12-4 and J usage is TRBJ2-3, with a tentative D call TRBD2 (5 bases). Trimming left V 10 bases short and J 3 bases short, with 14 bases between. This CDR3 has 13 residues. In nucleotides, the CDR3 is TGTGCCACCAAAGAGGGCTGGACAGATACGCAGTATTTT. Its protein is CATKEGWTDTQYF.

The chain couples TRBV30 to TRBJ1-2; the D is unclear. V lost 4 bases and J lost 5, with 14 bases in between. Germline V lookup: CDR1 GTSNPN, CDR2 SVGIG (reference sequence). The CDR3 totals 13 residues. CDR3 DNA: TGTGCCTGGACCAGTCGGGTGCGGTATGGCTACACCTTC. This sequence encodes CAWTSRVRYGYTF.

The CDR3 DNA is TGTGCCAGCAGCCCGGGGACTAGCCCAGATACGCAGTATTTT. Protein sequence: CASSPGTSPDTQYF. The chain links TRBV3-1 to TRBJ2-3; 9 nucleotides align to TRBD2. This CDR3 is built from 14 residues. From germline, CDR1 is LGHDT and CDR2 YNNKEL (reference sequence). V dropped 4 bases and J dropped 4; count of bases not matched to a gene: 3.

This clonotype was observed a handful of times. The CDR3 coding sequence is TGCGCCAGCAGCCGACAGGGGATTGGGACTAATGAAAAACTGTTTTTT. This sequence encodes CASSRQGIGTNEKLFF. This sequence joins TRBV5-1 and TRBJ1-4; 8 bases line up with TRBD1. The CDR3 contains 16 residues. Germline V lookup: CDR1 SGHRS, CDR2 YFSETQ. Trimming at V came to 4 bases and at J to 2 bases, leaving 7 bases not matched to a gene.

This chain links TRBV24-1 with TRBJ1-2; 7 nucleotides agree with TRBD1. The CDR3 consists of 15 residues. Per germline, CDR1 KGHDR and CDR2 SFDVKD. The V and J ends lost 0 bases and 4 bases, in that order; junction bases with no gene match: 4. The CDR3 sequence: CATSDLRGPGYGYTF. The CDR3 DNA is TGTGCCACCAGTGATTTGAGGGGGCCTGGCTATGGCTACACCTTC.